The rows below give T cell receptor beta chains drawn from one sample of a study of radiotherapy plus CTLA-4 blockade in lung cancer. Libraries were prepared by immunoSEQ multiplex PCR; TCRdb keeps only in-frame clonotypes and omits some of them. Of about 70,000 clones listed, approximately 79% are singletons. The sequences come from peripheral blood, collected from a patient treated with radiotherapy plus ipilimumab. The receptors were sampled from a human donor with non-small cell lung cancer who had a complete response to radiotherapy plus ipilimumab. Each CDR3 is given without its conserved first and last residue.

v_call,cdr3_aa
TRBV19,ASSTIYSGANVLT
TRBV11-3,ASSFRQRTGLNTEAF
TRBV14,ASSQELGYGYT
TRBV11-2,ASSQGGSPTEQY
TRBV27,ASSLWQGGMNNEQF
TRBV5-8,ASSPSLGTLADTQY
TRBV30,AWSQGGEQF
TRBV25-1,ASSGVRPTSNTEAF
TRBV19,ASSNRQRQFEAF
TRBV15,ATSRGGTGLAGNEQF
TRBV30,AWSSGWGGEQY
TRBV13,ASSSTGRTSGNTIY
TRBV7-9,ASSQTGSVYGYT
TRBV7-7,ASSLAEQSETQY
TRBV30,AWSGPGGEQY
TRBV5-1,ASSAATSDTDTQY
TRBV28,ASSERDRVAQF
TRBV2,ASSDISAGSYEQY
TRBV7-2,ASSPGTVIVAGANVLT
TRBV18,ASSRDTSYEQY